In its sample, the clone carrying this T cell receptor (beta chain) was seen many times. Its antigen remains unidentified. This record belongs to a study of CD8 T cells in ankylosing spondylitis. Study-level findings and limits: The study looked at matched synovial fluid samples from ankylosing spondylitis patients. Disease-linked clones were reported to be significantly enriched there. Ankylosing spondylitis blood appeared to be characterized by a TCR beta motif of under 10 highly homologous variants.

Construction of TCR beta libraries was performed using quantitative 5'-RACE with molecular barcodes. A single record per CDR3 protein comes from TCRdb applying MiXCR to the 5' RACE reads. This table has tens of thousands of distinct CDR3 sequences, 5.5% to 7.5% appearing once. The CDR3 covers 19 residues. With 0 bases clipped from V and 1 base from J, the junction kept 13 bases outside the gene matches. CDR1 DFQATT and CDR2 SNEGSKA come from the germline V gene (reference sequence). The J gene is TRBJ2-2, the V gene TRBV20-1, with 8 bases aligning to TRBD1. The source of this sequence is a male donor with ankylosing spondylitis or in good health (not recorded which). The sample was blood, either unsorted or a sorted T cell fraction (not recorded which). CDR3 DNA: TGCAGTGCTAGAGACTCATCAACTTCCAGGGGGCTGAACACCGGGGAGCTGTTTTTT. It encodes CSARDSSTSRGLNTGELFF.